This T cell receptor beta chain was profiled in a study of PD-1 blockade in mismatch repair-deficient tumors. Assay used: immunoSEQ multiplex PCR; TCRdb lists only in-frame clones, some missing. The table lists around 52,000 clones, over 75% of them singletons, with over 7.5% in the top ten. V dropped 4 bases and J dropped 2 bases, with 11 bases sitting between them. The CDR3 covers 14 residues. Germline V gene sequence: CDR1 KGHSH, CDR2 LQKENI. The material sequenced was peripheral blood, taken less than 21 weeks after starting pembrolizumab. This rearrangement joins TRBV18 to TRBJ1-2, with a weak D call TRBD1 (5 bases). The receptor was derived from an adult with mismatch repair-deficient cancer. Here the CDR3 reads CASSRGDGNYGYTF. CDR3 DNA sequence: TGTGCCAGCTCACGGGGGGACGGAAACTATGGCTACACCTTC.